This is a list of T cell receptor beta chains from one sample in a study of blood T cell repertoires in COVID-19. Assay used: immunoSEQ multiplex PCR; TCRdb lists only in-frame clones, some missing. The sample consists of under 150,000 clones, around 84% of them appearing once. The source material was peripheral blood. The receptors come from a human donor in a cohort sampled during active COVID-19. The CDR3 runs from the conserved cysteine through the conserved F or W. The D gene is left open where the match is weak. Only some rows state a clone size, as once, few, many or a class for expanded clones.

CDR3 protein | CDR3 DNA | clone size | V gene | D gene | J gene
CASSHRTQGSGANVLTF | TGCGCCAGCAGCCATCGTACGCAGGGGTCTGGGGCCAACGTCCTGACTTTC | NA | TRBV4-3 | NA | TRBJ2-6
CASSLGVPGEQYF | TGTGCCAGCAGTTTAGGTGTTCCCGGCGAGCAGTACTTC | NA | TRBV28 | NA | TRBJ2-7
CASSPPQGAREKLFF | TGTGCCAGCAGCCCCCCACAGGGGGCCAGGGAAAAACTGTTTTTT | once | TRBV3-1/TRBV3-2 | TRBD1 | TRBJ1-4
CASSPTGGSYNSPLHF | TGTGCCAGTAGTCCCACGGGGGGCTCCTATAATTCACCCCTCCACTTT | NA | TRBV19 | NA | TRBJ1-6
CASSPDRLSNQPQHF | TGTGCCAGCTCACCGGACAGGCTTAGCAATCAGCCCCAGCATTTT | NA | TRBV18 | TRBD1 | TRBJ1-5
CASSLPPGQTTYEQYF | TGTGCCAGCAGCTTACCCCCCGGACAGACAACCTACGAGCAGTACTTC | NA | TRBV11-1 | NA | TRBJ2-7
CAIGRGQDTDTQYF | TGTGCCATAGGCAGGGGGCAGGACACAGATACGCAGTATTTT | NA | TRBV10-3 | TRBD1 | TRBJ2-3
CASSLSPRGGGGYTF | TGTGCCAGCAGCTTATCGCCCCGCGGGGGCGGAGGCTACACCTTC | NA | TRBV11-3 | NA | TRBJ1-2
CASSPPLGAATF | TGTGCCAGCAGCCCCCCCCTGGGGGCGGCGACCTTC | few | TRBV7-2 | NA | TRBJ1-2
CASTRGGGGTDTQYF | TGCGCCAGCACCAGAGGCGGGGGGGGAACAGATACGCAGTATTTT | NA | TRBV4-1 | TRBD2 | TRBJ2-3
CASSGQGDTDTQYF | TGTGCCAGCAGTGGACAGGGAGACACAGATACGCAGTATTTT | few | TRBV25-1 | TRBD1 | TRBJ2-3
CASSQTSGGAYEQFF | TGTGCCAGCAGCCAGACTAGCGGGGGGGCATATGAGCAGTTCTTC | once | TRBV9 | TRBD2 | TRBJ2-1
CASSPGALRTSGDTQYF | TGTGCCAGCTCCCCCGGCGCTCTCCGGACTAGCGGGGATACGCAGTATTTT | NA | TRBV11-2 | TRBD2 | TRBJ2-3
CASIRTAANTGELFF | TGTGCCAGTATCAGGACAGCCGCGAACACCGGGGAGCTGTTTTTT | many | TRBV19 | NA | TRBJ2-2
CASSLVAGVNQPQHF | TGCGCCAGCAGCTTGGTGGCAGGGGTTAATCAGCCCCAGCATTTT | NA | TRBV5-1 | NA | TRBJ1-5
CASRPGLAGGNQETQYF | TGCGCCAGCCGACCCGGACTAGCGGGGGGGAACCAAGAGACCCAGTACTTC | NA | TRBV4-1 | TRBD2 | TRBJ2-5
CASSSVTGGLSGNTIYF | TGTGCCAGCAGCTCGGTTACAGGGGGTCTCTCTGGAAACACCATATATTTT | NA | TRBV11-2 | TRBD1 | TRBJ1-3
CSASAGSQYF | TGCAGTGCTAGTGCAGGGTCCCAGTACTTC | NA | TRBV20-1 | NA | TRBJ2-5
CASSRSGGNNEQFF | TGTGCCAGTAGTCGAAGCGGGGGGAACAATGAGCAGTTCTTC | NA | TRBV19 | TRBD2 | TRBJ2-1
CASSLQPGQGAGNEAFF | TGCGCCAGCAGCTTACAACCGGGACAGGGGGCCGGGAATGAAGCTTTCTTT | once | TRBV5-1 | TRBD1 | TRBJ1-1
CASSPWSGQPQHF | TGTGCCAGCAGCCCCTGGTCGGGTCAGCCCCAGCATTTT | NA | TRBV14 | NA | TRBJ1-5
CASSQMRGGTDTQYF | TGTGCCAGCAGCCAGATGCGGGGGGGGACAGATACGCAGTATTTT | NA | TRBV13 | TRBD2 | TRBJ2-3
CASSMRGIADTQYF | TGTGCCAGTAGTATGCGGGGTATTGCGGATACGCAGTATTTT | NA | TRBV19 | NA | TRBJ2-3
CASSFPYTGELFF | TGTGCCAGCAGTTTCCCGTACACCGGGGAGCTGTTTTTT | NA | TRBV28 | NA | TRBJ2-2
CASSPGQLSYEQYF | TGCGCCAGCAGCCCTGGACAGCTTTCCTACGAGCAGTACTTC | NA | TRBV5-1 | NA | TRBJ2-7
CASSELSKGRLRNIQYF | TGTGCCAGCAGTGAATTGAGTAAAGGCAGGCTAAGAAACATTCAGTACTTC | NA | TRBV6-1 | NA | TRBJ2-4
CASSQDPGTGGTKLFF | TGCGCCAGCAGCCAAGATCCCGGCACAGGGGGGACCAAACTGTTTTTT | NA | TRBV4-1 | TRBD1 | TRBJ1-4
CASSLRTGVGGELFF | TGTGCCAGCAGTTTACGGACAGGGGTGGGCGGGGAGCTGTTTTTT | NA | TRBV6-5 | TRBD1 | TRBJ2-2
CASSVNRVWDEQYF | TGTGCCAGTAGTGTCAACAGGGTTTGGGACGAGCAGTACTTC | NA | TRBV19 | NA | TRBJ2-7
CASRTSGAYEQYF | TGTGCCAGCAGAACTAGCGGGGCCTACGAGCAGTACTTC | NA | TRBV2 | TRBD2 | TRBJ2-7
CASSLGQLYGYTF | TGCGCCAGCAGCTTAGGACAGCTCTATGGCTACACCTTC | NA | TRBV5-1 | NA | TRBJ1-2
CASRGWGTGDYGYTF | TGTGCCAGCAGGGGTTGGGGGACAGGGGACTATGGCTACACCTTC | NA | TRBV5-6 | TRBD1 | TRBJ1-2
CASSPWTFYEQYF | TGTGCCAGCTCACCATGGACATTCTACGAGCAGTACTTC | NA | TRBV18 | NA | TRBJ2-7
CASSLAGRGYGYTF | TGTGCCAGCAGCTTAGCAGGCAGGGGCTATGGCTACACCTTC | NA | TRBV7-2 | NA | TRBJ1-2
CASSGQLHNYGYTF | TGTGCCAGCAGCGGACAGCTGCATAACTATGGCTACACCTTC | NA | TRBV9 | NA | TRBJ1-2
CASSLRPRGDTQYF | TGTGCCAGCAGTTTAAGGCCTAGGGGAGATACGCAGTATTTT | NA | TRBV27 | NA | TRBJ2-3
CASRLTRGNQPQHF | TGTGCCAGCAGACTCACCAGGGGCAATCAGCCCCAGCATTTT | few | TRBV11-2 | NA | TRBJ1-5
CASSGPDRGGYGYTF | TGTGCCAGCAGTGGGCCGGACAGGGGCGGCTATGGCTACACCTTC | NA | TRBV2 | TRBD1 | TRBJ1-2